Given below is one T cell receptor (beta chain) in context. As yet, its antigen is unknown. This sample is drawn from a study of cytomegalovirus exposure and HLA in healthy donors. Points from the study as a whole: Using a false discovery rate of 0.05, a later analysis showed that fewer than 20,000 TCR beta sequences were associated with HLA alleles. Rare sequences made up most TCRs, while some public TCRs were found in many donors.

CDR1 SEHNR and CDR2 FQNEAQ come from the germline V gene (reference sequence). The CDR3 runs 17 residues. Trimming took off 4 bases at V and 2 bases at J, with 20 bases between the two ends. Primers: 60 Vbeta forward and 13 Jbeta reverse. The protocol was immunoSEQ multiplex PCR, while the TCRdb copy is restricted to in-frame clones and leaves out a portion. This sample carries 80,000 to 95,000 clones, under 80% of them seen once, and the ten largest clones take around 6.6%. Sampled while nominally healthy, donors likely had unrecorded immune exposures. The material sequenced was PBMCs. The receptor was derived from a woman younger than 45 in good health and CMV-seronegative. The chain joins TRBV7-9 to TRBJ2-5, with TRBD1 as a possible D gene (7 bases). This CDR3 is CASSSNLGGAGQETQYF. In nucleotides, the CDR3 is TGTGCCAGCAGCTCCAACCTAGGGGGCGCGGGGCAAGAGACCCAGTACTTC.